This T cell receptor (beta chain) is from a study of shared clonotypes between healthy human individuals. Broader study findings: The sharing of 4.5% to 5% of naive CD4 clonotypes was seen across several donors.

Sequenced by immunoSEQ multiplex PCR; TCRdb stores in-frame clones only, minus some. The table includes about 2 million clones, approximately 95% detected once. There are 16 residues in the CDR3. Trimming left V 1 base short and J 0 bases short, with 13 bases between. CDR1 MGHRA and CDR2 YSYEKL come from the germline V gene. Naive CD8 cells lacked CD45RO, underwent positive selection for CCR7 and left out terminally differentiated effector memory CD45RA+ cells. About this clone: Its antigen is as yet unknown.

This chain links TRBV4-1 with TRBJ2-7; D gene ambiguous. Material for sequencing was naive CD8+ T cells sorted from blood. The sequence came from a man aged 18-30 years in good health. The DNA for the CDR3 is TGCGCCAGCAGCCAAGCCTCCGCCACAAGCTCCTACGAGCAGTACTTC. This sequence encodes CASSQASATSSYEQYF.